The 28 T cell receptor beta chains given below trace back to one sample, sequenced in a study of T cell repertoires in cytomegalovirus infection. TCRdb reprocessed the reads with MiXCR, giving one entry per CDR3 protein. This table holds approximately 700,000 distinct CDR3 sequences, less than 40% found once. The sequenced sample consisted of PBMCs. The receptors were sampled from a human donor in good health (CMV status not recorded). Some clones in this sample may be carry-over from other donors' samples.

The chain has TRBV24-1 and TRBJ2-4; TRBD2 is a possible D gene (5 bases). Germline V lookup: CDR1 KGHDR, CDR2 SFDVKD. V was clipped by 5 bases and J by 6 bases, with 16 bases between them. CDR3 size: 15 residues. The CDR3 DNA is TGTGCCACCAGTGGCAGCGGAGAGGGAAGAAACATTCAGTACTTC. It specifies CATSGSGEGRNIQYF.

On this clonotype itself: A junction end diverges from the germline sequence, so it may reflect a read error. V gene TRBV5-4 combines with J gene TRBJ2-3; 8 nucleotides line up with TRBD1. The CDR3 has 15 amino acids. Germline CDR1 and CDR2: SGHNT and YYREEE (reference sequence). In nucleotides, the CDR3 is TGTGACAGCAGCCCGGGACAGGATAGCACAGATACGCAGTATTTT. Translated, it gives CDSSPGQDSTDTQYF.

V and J are TRBV5-5 and TRBJ2-3; D is undetermined. Trimming stripped 0 bases from V and 2 bases from J, with 13 bases between. The CDR3 totals 16 residues. The V gene's germline CDR1 is SGHKS and CDR2 YYEKEE (reference sequence). CDR3 nucleotide sequence: TGTGCCAGCAGCTTGGAAGGTCTAAGTCTCACAGATACGCAGTATTTT. Its protein product is CASSLEGLSLTDTQYF. The full variable domain, its missing parts supplied by reference TRBV5-5 and TRBJ2-3, is DAGVTQSPTHLIKTRGQQVTLRCSPISGHKSVSWYQQVLGQGPQFIFQYYEKEERGRGNFPDRFSARQFPNYSSELNVNALLLGDSALYLCASSLEGLSLTDTQYFGPGTRLTVL.

This clonotype has a count of ten or more. The chain employs TRBV6-5 and TRBJ1-3; D gene unclear. Looked up from germline, CDR1 is MNHEY and CDR2 is SVGAGI. V dropped 2 bases and J dropped 1 base, with 9 bases sitting between them. This CDR3 spans 15 amino acids. CDR3 bases: TGTGCCAGCAGTTACCAGGCCAAGTCTGGAAACACCATATATTTT. It translates to CASSYQAKSGNTIYF.

This clonotype was found a few times. The V gene is TRBV11-2, the J gene TRBJ2-1, with TRBD2 as a possible D gene (5 bases). CDR3 length: 15 residues. Germline V CDR1 and CDR2: SGHAT, FQNNGV. V lost 3 bases to trimming and J lost 10 bases, with 19 bases between them. CDR3 nucleotides: TGTGCCAGCAGCTTCGAAGCTAGCAGGCCTCAGGAGCAGTTCTTC. This gives the protein CASSFEASRPQEQFF.

The sample holds many counts of this clonotype. V gene TRBV7-2 combines with J gene TRBJ2-3; D is unclear. Trimming pared 5 bases from V and 3 bases from J, leaving 12 bases between. This CDR3 spans 14 amino acids. Germline-derived CDR1 and CDR2 are SGHTA and FQGNSA. The CDR3 DNA reads as TGTGCCAGCAGCCTCCTGTCGAGGACAGATACGCAGTATTTT. It translates to CASSLLSRTDTQYF.

Comments on this clonotype: A junction end diverges from the germline sequence, so it may reflect a read error. The CDR3 loop reads CASSYSNLRLPHF. In nucleotides, the CDR3 is TGTGCCAGCAGTTACTCGAATTTGCGGCTACCTCATTTC. The chain uses TRBV6-5 and TRBJ2-7; D not resolved. The CDR3 sequence is 13 residues long. Germline assignment: CDR1 MNHEY and CDR2 SVGAGI.

Note on this clonotype: An end of the junction does not agree with germline; a read error may underlie this. This sequence joins TRBV10-1 and TRBJ2-2, with unresolved D. This CDR3 spans 17 amino acids. The germline gives CDR1 WNHNN, CDR2 SYGVQD (reference sequence). CDR3 amino acids: CASSEVSGRTKTGELFF. Here the CDR3 DNA reads TGCGCCAGCAGTGAGGTTTCGGGCAGGACGAAGACCGGGGAGCTGTTTTTT.

This rearrangement joins TRBV20-1 to TRBJ2-7; the match to TRBD2 covers 8 bases. CDR1 DFQATT and CDR2 SNEGSKA come from the germline V gene (reference sequence). This CDR3 spans 12 amino acids. Unmatched junction bases numbered 8, after V lost 6 bases and J lost 7 bases. This CDR3 reads CSATGGPREQYF. CDR3 bases: TGCAGTGCAACGGGAGGGCCGCGGGAGCAGTACTTC.

This clonotype was seen only once. Here the CDR3 DNA reads TGTGCCAGCAGTCTGTGGACAGGGAAGAACGAGCAGTACTTC. This translates into CASSLWTGKNEQYF. The rearrangement uses TRBV28 and TRBJ2-7; 8 bases line up with TRBD1. Germline loops: CDR1 MDHEN, CDR2 SYDVKM. Losses at the gene ends were 5 bases for V and 5 bases for J; bases not matched to a gene: 8. This CDR3 has 14 residues.

As concerns this clonotype: Sequence at one end of the junction differs from germline and may be a read error. The rearrangement joins TRBV7-2 to TRBJ2-7; 8 nucleotides agree with TRBD2. There are 13 residues in the CDR3. Looked up from germline, CDR1 is SGHTA and CDR2 is FQGNSA. The CDR3 spells CARSSPGGYERYF. In DNA, the CDR3 is TGTGCCAGAAGCTCCCCGGGAGGGTACGAGAGGTACTTC.

The chain uses TRBV18 and TRBJ1-2; a possible D gene is TRBD1 (6 bases). V was clipped by 6 bases and J by 8 bases, with 25 bases between them. The germline CDR1 and CDR2 sequences are KGHSH and LQKENI. The CDR3 extends over 16 amino acids. The CDR3 protein is CASSRTHRVDATGYTF. The CDR3, as DNA: TGTGCCAGCTCGCGAACTCACAGGGTTGATGCTACCGGCTACACCTTC. The full variable domain, rest sourced from reference TRBV18 and TRBJ1-2, is NAGVMQNPRHLVRRRGQEARLRCSPMKGHSHVYWYRQLPEEGLKFMVYLQKENIIDESGMPKERFSAEFPKEGPSILRIQQVVRGDSAAYFCASSRTHRVDATGYTFGSGTRLTVV.

With regard to this clonotype: A read error may produce the germline difference seen at one junction end. The rearrangement uses TRBV7-2 and TRBJ2-5, with D unclear. The CDR3 is 13 residues long. Germline CDR1 SGHTA, CDR2 FQGNSA. Here the CDR3 reads CSSSLLSEETQYF. In DNA, the CDR3 is TGTTCCAGCAGCTTACTTTCCGAAGAGACCCAGTACTTC. Combining the CDR3 with reference TRBV7-2 and TRBJ2-5 gives the whole variable domain GAGVSQSPSNKVTEKGKDVELRCDPISGHTALYWYRQSLGQGLEFLIYFQGNSAPDKSGLPSDRFSAERTGGSVSTLTIQRTQQEDSAVYLCSSSLLSEETQYFGPGTRLLVL.

As DNA, the CDR3 is TGTGCCAGCAGTGGGACAGGGATAGGGGAAAAACTGTTTTTT. This codes for CASSGTGIGEKLFF. This chain joins TRBV28 and TRBJ1-4; 9 nucleotides align to TRBD1. V shed 5 bases and J 8 bases; nucleotides not matched to a gene: 6. Germline CDR1 reads MDHEN; CDR2 reads SYDVKM. The CDR3 is 14 amino acids.

Only a few counts were recorded for this clonotype. This chain links TRBV28 with TRBJ2-7, with D maybe TRBD1 (5 bases). The V gene lost 3 bases and the J gene lost 2 bases, with 8 bases spanning the gap. The CDR3 covers 13 residues. Germline assignment: CDR1 MDHEN and CDR2 SYDVKM. CDR3 loop: CASSFAGTYEQYF. DNA of the CDR3: TGTGCCAGCAGTTTTGCAGGGACCTACGAGCAGTACTTC.

The gene calls are TRBV6-2 or TRBV6-3 and TRBJ2-7; TRBD1 matches 8 bases. The germline CDR1 and CDR2 sequences are MNHEY and SVGEGT. V trimming: 4 bases; J trimming: 3 bases; junction bases outside the gene matches: 8. CDR3 size: 15 residues. The CDR3 loop is CASSWVWTGSYEQYF. The CDR3 region has the DNA TGTGCCAGCAGTTGGGTCTGGACAGGGAGCTACGAGCAGTACTTC.

Of note for this clonotype: Compared with germline, one end of the junction differs, possibly owing to a read error. The genes are TRBV4-1 and TRBJ2-5, with D perhaps TRBD1 (6 bases). The CDR3 contains 17 residues. Germline V gene sequence: CDR1 MGHRA, CDR2 YSYEKL. In nucleotides, the CDR3 is TGCGCCAGCAGCCAGGATCCGGGACACCAACGCCAAGAGACTCAGTACTTC. It yields the protein CASSQDPGHQRQETQYF.

V usage is TRBV27 and J usage is TRBJ2-5, with 11 positions matching TRBD1. J gave up 4 bases and V 6 bases, and 7 bases lay outside the gene matches. Germline V lookup: CDR1 MNHEY, CDR2 SMNVEV (reference sequence). This CDR3 is built from 15 residues. The CDR3 DNA sequence: TGTGCCAGCAGGCCCTCGGGACAGGGGGGAGAGACCCAGTACTTC. It encodes CASRPSGQGGETQYF.

This chain connects TRBV4-1 to TRBJ1-1, with 7 bases aligning to TRBD1. Germline V CDR1 and CDR2: MGHRA, YSYEKL. V trimming: 4 bases; J trimming: 5 bases; junction bases outside the gene matches: 7. This CDR3 region has 14 residues. The CDR3 region has the DNA TGCGCCAGCAGCCCCCAACAGGGGACAACTGAAGCTTTCTTT. Translation: CASSPQQGTTEAFF.

Only one count was recorded for this clonotype. The chain is built from TRBV25-1 and TRBJ1-4, with 9 bases identical to TRBD1. The J segment lost 8 bases and the V segment lost 6 bases, leaving 4 bases of the junction unmatched. The CDR3 length is 13 residues. The V gene's germline CDR1 is MGHDK and CDR2 SYGVNS. The DNA for the CDR3 is TGTGCCAGCAGCGGGACAGGGAACGAAAAACTGTTTTTT. Its protein product is CASSGTGNEKLFF.

This chain joins TRBV11-3 and TRBJ2-5; possibly TRBD2 for D (6 bases). V lost 3 bases, J lost 2 bases, and 7 bases lay in between. CDR1 SGHNT and CDR2 YENEEA come from the germline V gene. CDR3 length: 13 residues. The CDR3 DNA reads TGTGCCAGCAGCTTCCTAGCGCAAGAGACCCAGTACTTC. Translated, it gives CASSFLAQETQYF.

V is TRBV27 and J is TRBJ1-5, with D perhaps matching TRBD1 (6 bases). The germline gives CDR1 MNHEY, CDR2 SMNVEV (reference sequence). This CDR3 comprises 14 residues. Trimming took off 3 bases at V and 8 bases at J, with 14 bases between the two ends. The CDR3 is CASSFRQASEPQHF. CDR3 nucleotide sequence: TGTGCCAGCAGTTTCAGACAGGCTAGTGAGCCCCAGCATTTT.

The chain carries TRBV28 and TRBJ2-2; D perhaps matches TRBD1 (5 bases). Germline CDR1 is MDHEN and CDR2 is SYDVKM. The CDR3 has 15 residues. V dropped 3 bases and J dropped 1 base, with 9 bases sitting between them. CDR3 bases: TGTGCCAGCAGTTTTAGACAGCGGAACACCGGGGAGCTGTTTTTT. It translates to CASSFRQRNTGELFF.

The chain recombines TRBV5-4 with TRBJ1-6; D is uncertain. The CDR3 loop spans 16 amino acids. V shed 0 bases and J shed 7 bases, with 14 bases lying between them. Germline-derived CDR1 and CDR2 are SGHNT and YYREEE (reference sequence). The CDR3 is CASSLALGKSNSPLHF. DNA for the CDR3: TGTGCCAGCAGCTTGGCGCTGGGGAAATCAAATTCACCCCTCCACTTT.

This clonotype has a handful of counts. CDR3 bases: TGTGCCAGCAGTTACGGGGGGATCAACACTGAAGCTTTCTTT. Amino acids: CASSYGGINTEAFF. The chain has TRBV6-2 or TRBV6-3 and TRBJ1-1; D possibly corresponds to TRBD1 (5 bases). The germline V gene has CDR1 MNHEY and CDR2 SVGEGT. Deletions cut 2 bases from V and 2 bases from J, with 9 bases between. The CDR3 runs 14 residues.

This clonotype was seen a few times. The rearrangement uses TRBV11-2 and TRBJ1-1, with D hard to call. Germline V gene sequence: CDR1 SGHAT, CDR2 FQNNGV. Between the trimmed V and J ends, which lost 4 bases and 5 bases, there was a span of 11 bases. There are 13 residues in the CDR3. The CDR3, as DNA: TGTGCCAGCAGCTCCGCCTCGGTGACTGAAGCTTTCTTT. This codes for CASSSASVTEAFF.

The chain joins TRBV6-1 to TRBJ2-7, with D uncertain. CDR1 and CDR2 (germline): MNHNS, SASEGT. This CDR3 region has 13 residues. Trimming took off 2 bases at V and 0 bases at J, with 5 bases between the two ends. CDR3: CASSEQISYEQYF. CDR3 bases: TGTGCCAGCAGTGAACAGATCTCCTACGAGCAGTACTTC.

The chain couples TRBV28 to TRBJ2-2; 12 bases agree with TRBD2. With 1 base clipped from V and 6 bases from J, the junction kept 3 bases outside the gene matches. CDR3 length: 16 amino acids. Looked up from germline, CDR1 is MDHEN and CDR2 is SYDVKM. The CDR3 DNA sequence: TGTGCCAGCAGTTTATTCGCTAGCGGGAGGGCCGGGGAGCTGTTTTTT. Protein product: CASSLFASGRAGELFF.